Detailed here is one T cell receptor beta chain. Sequencing was performed with immunoSEQ multiplex PCR; in TCRdb, only in-frame clones are kept and a portion is missing. Of some 28,000 clones listed, roughly 84% are singletons. This entry is derived from a study of blood T cell repertoires in COVID-19. J lost 5 bases, V lost 2 bases, and 10 bases had no gene match. Germline CDR1 SNHLY, CDR2 FYNNEI. The CDR3 is 16 residues long. The V call is TRBV2, the J call TRBJ2-5, with 8 bases that match TRBD2. This TCR came from a man in his 70s with active COVID-19. The sequencing input was peripheral blood. CDR3 in DNA: TGTGCCAGCAGTGAACGGGGGGGGGCCCGTTGGGAGACCCAGTACTTC. The encoded protein is CASSERGGARWETQYF.